This TCR beta chain was recovered during a study of cytomegalovirus exposure and HLA in healthy donors (dated by TCRdb to about 2017). Looking at the study overall: In an earlier analysis of approximately 640 of the donors, 276 Gb of sequence data and 117 million unique TCR beta sequences from roughly 180 million T cells were reported. A separate validation cohort of more than 100 different subjects was used in addition to the approximately 670-subject first cohort. Every repertoire in the discovery cohort had been generated on one and the same sequencing platform. The aim of the study was to test whether cataloging public T cell receptors could identify signatures of past pathogen exposure. The study combined high-throughput TCR immunosequencing, statistical association of individual TCRs with disease status, and machine learning to predict cytomegalovirus infection status. Class I and class II HLA loci were covered by the typing at four-digit resolution. Among about 400 genotyped donors of the cohort, an average of approximately 200,000 unique TCR beta nucleotide sequences was sequenced per donor, of which 15% to 20% were non-productive. Among the roughly 400 genotyped donors, around 81% belonged to the genetic ancestry cluster associated with self-reported Caucasian donors. About 330 gigabases of sequencing data and 75 million to 85 million unique TCR sequences made up an early release that covered nearly 650 HLA-typed donors. Typing coverage varied by locus: about 620-630 donors for A, B, C, DRB1 and DQB1; about 520 for DQA1; around 570 for DPA1; around 450 for DPB1. The study used immunosequencing to profile the T cell repertoires of several hundred subjects and linked those repertoires to cytomegalovirus serostatus. To decide whether each TCR beta V gene segment behaved as functional or pseudogenic, an earlier analysis of some 570 of the donors relied on high-throughput TCR beta sequencing. Alongside the repertoire data, information on donor age, sex, ethnicity and CMV serostatus was compiled. To study patterns of TCR occurrence, a later analysis re-analyzed previously published TCR beta repertoires from 700 or so donors and added high-resolution HLA genotyping. In the later analysis, no new phenotypic data were used to find candidate immune exposures; instead, reliance was placed on TCR beta sequences and their occurrence across donors. Because of strong linkage in the cohort, roughly five DR-DQ haplotypes were treated as single units for association and clustering. Genome-wide SNP genotypes for about three fifths of the roughly 700 donors were used in a later genetic analysis, which treated that subset as a discovery cohort.

At the junction V is shortened by 2 bases and J by 6 bases, with 13 bases in between. Measured from the cysteine to the phenylalanine, the CDR3 is 14 residues long. Left in the record is the CDR3 DNA by itself, 42 bases read in frame from the first base. Via the germline V gene, CDR1 is MDHEN and CDR2 SYDVKM. Libraries came from the immunoSEQ multiplex PCR assay. For the multiplex PCR, a mixture combining 60 forward primers for TCR Vbeta segments and 13 reverse primers for TCR Jbeta segments was used. The CDR3 region of rearranged TCR beta genes was amplified from genomic DNA by a multiplex PCR assay. Amplified TCR beta libraries were sequenced as 87-base-pair reads on the Illumina HiSeq System. Regarding the original processing steps: In a later analysis, tens of millions of unique TCR beta chains were counted across the 500 to 850 repertoires, and about 10 million of these chains were shared by at least two donors. To remove PCR and sequencing errors, raw reads were error-corrected and collapsed into unique sequences using a nearest-neighbor algorithm that merged closely related sequences. To assign V, D and J gene segments, CDR3 sequences were aligned to IMGT reference sequences. Each retained sequence needed at least a six-nucleotide match to both a V gene segment and a J gene segment. A rearrangement counted as productive if the CDR3 had no stop codons and remained in frame with V and J, and every other rearrangement counted as non-productive. CDR3 was defined according to IMGT convention as the region running from the second conserved V-encoded cysteine to the conserved J-encoded phenylalanine. The earlier analysis of a few hundred of the donors excluded sequences that lacked an unambiguous match to a single V gene segment. In an earlier analysis of some 590 of the donors, a V segment was called functional when productive rearrangements were above 56.7%, and segregating when the standard deviation between donors exceeded 5%. A statistical classification framework was built for diagnosing cytomegalovirus status from the catalog of TCR beta chain sequences. In a later analysis, TCR nucleotide sequences were compared against IMGT/GENE-DB human TR gene sequences so that V and J genes could be assigned. A later analysis assigned CDR3 sequences and most-parsimonious VDJ recombination scenarios with the TCRdist pipeline. In a later analysis, every TCR beta chain was defined by the combination of its CDR3 amino acid sequence and its V-gene family, and reads without a unique V-gene family were dropped. To address suspected cross-contamination and a sequencing artifact, a later analysis removed 550 to 750 highly shared, low-generation-probability nucleotide sequences. In a later analysis, a clonal expansion index was calculated for each public chain from normalized within-repertoire ranks of inferred template counts. In a later analysis, generation probabilities were computed with a VDJ recombination model fitted to out-of-frame rearrangements, and the resulting probabilities were checked against IGoR. In a later analysis, TCR-TCR, TCR-HLA and TCR-CMV co-occurrence was scored with hypergeometric tests, and a repertoire-size bias correction was applied to TCR pairs. False discovery rates were estimated in a later analysis by permuting HLA or CMV assignments 20 times. In a later analysis, co-occurring TCRs were grouped using DBSCAN, with TCRdist sequence similarity added in when clustering inside HLA-allele-positive subsets. Repertoires with fewer than 30,000 or more than 120,000 public chains were left out of co-occurrence clustering, as were about five repertoires with anomalous nucleotide sharing. TCRdb holds this immuneACCESS table with in-frame rearrangements only. Some clones are missing; in checked studies, unresolved V genes explain under half, and the rest has no known cause. The DNA gave D and trimming, while V, J and clone size come from that table. In this sample the table shows around 150,000 clones, roughly 72% of which occur a single time. Over 0.95% of the sample rests with the top ten.

What the research found in general, with its limitations: In vitro tests confirmed that a few of the cytomegalovirus-associated TCR beta chains recognize cytomegalovirus antigens. In a later genetic analysis, fewer N-insertions in productive TCRs were reported among donors in an Asian-associated ancestry cluster than the roughly 700-donor mean. In a later genetic analysis, a missense DCLRE1C variant was associated with V-gene and J-gene trimming of TCR beta chains, and the association was replicated in an independent cohort. In a later analysis, several top co-occurrence clusters were reported to appear linked to parvovirus B19, influenza, CMV and Epstein-Barr virus. Over 15 rarely observed V segments, including chromosome 9 orphons, were excluded from the earlier analysis of about 610 of the donors because counts were too low. Roughly uniform sequencing depth across donors was assumed in presence/absence analyses, although this assumption may not hold. According to the authors, the approach could potentially be generalized to other disease states and immunological phenotypes. A further reported finding was that TCR beta sequences accurately predicted the HLA-A and HLA-B alleles for most subjects in the first cohort. Correlated functional status among segregating V segments might be attributable to linkage disequilibrium, but an unknown experimental factor could not be ruled out. Immune exposure information for the cohort was limited to CMV serostatus. The cohort was sequenced for TCR beta chains only, and without alpha or paired-chain data the features that could be detected were limited. Most TCR sequences were observed very rarely across donors, whereas some public TCRs were present in many individuals. In the study, around 150 TCR beta chains were listed as associated with cytomegalovirus. In a later analysis, HLA-associated TCR beta chains showed more clonal expansion and lower generation probabilities than non-associated chains that were equally common. When HLA alleles, especially DR and DQ, strongly co-occurred, TCR associations were difficult to assign to individual alleles. Cytomegalovirus status was reported to be diagnosed by the classifier with high specificity and sensitivity in both the original and validation cohorts. An earlier analysis of several hundred of the donors showed that most TCR beta V segments appeared in productive rearrangements either about 87% or about 30% of the time, which broadly matched IMGT annotations. Because the 87-base-pair reads could not distinguish some IMGT-functional V segments, including TRBV6-2 and TRBV6-3, those segments were excluded. Because HLA typing was missing for some donors at each locus, association tests included only the typed subset. In a later analysis, the rate of TCR association differed among HLA loci, with DRB1 alleles having the most associated TCRs and HLA-C alleles having the fewest. Specific HLA alleles were associated with roughly 17,000 TCR beta sequences at a false discovery rate of 0.05 in a later analysis. According to a later analysis, most CMV-associated TCR beta chains appeared to be HLA-restricted, and the HLA associations seemed to be driven largely by CMV exposure. A group of highly shared sequence variants was considered likely to be a technical artifact of the sequencing pipeline.

In total, 600 or so healthy bone marrow donors made up the cohort. All cohort members were sampled while nominally healthy, although unrecorded immune exposures were likely present. The donor was CMV seronegative and was included in the group of hundreds of seronegative cohort members. A peripheral blood sample was collected from each donor, and TCR beta sequencing was performed on peripheral blood mononuclear cells. The Qiagen DNeasy Blood Extraction Kit was used to extract genomic DNA from the blood cell samples. Worth noting for this clone: There is no known antigen for this receptor. No quality values exist for individual bases; no much larger clone is one base distant.

The sequencing input was PBMCs. The chain couples TRBV28 to TRBJ1-2, with a weak D call of TRBD1 (6 bases match). The receptor comes from a woman aged 40 to 55 in good health and CMV-seronegative. The DNA sequence is given as TGTGCCAGCAGTTTAGTCCCAGGGGACGATGGCTACACCTTC. Translated, it gives CASSLVPGDDGYTF.